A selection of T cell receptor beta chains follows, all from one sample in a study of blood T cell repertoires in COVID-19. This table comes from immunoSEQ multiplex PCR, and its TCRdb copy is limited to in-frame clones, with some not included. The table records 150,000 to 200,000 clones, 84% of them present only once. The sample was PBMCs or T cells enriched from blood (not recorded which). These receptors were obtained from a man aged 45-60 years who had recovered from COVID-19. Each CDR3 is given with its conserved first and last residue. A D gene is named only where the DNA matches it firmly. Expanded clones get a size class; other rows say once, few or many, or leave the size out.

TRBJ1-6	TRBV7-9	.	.	TGTGCCAGCGCCGACGGCGGGGGACGTCCTTCACCCCTCCACTTT	CASADGGGRPSPLHF
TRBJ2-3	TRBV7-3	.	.	TGTGCCAGCAGCTTCGCGGGGACTAGCACAGATACGCAGTATTTT	CASSFAGTSTDTQYF
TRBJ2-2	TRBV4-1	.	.	TGCGCCAGCAGCCAAAAAGCGCAAGTAACCGGGGAGCTGTTTTTT	CASSQKAQVTGELFF
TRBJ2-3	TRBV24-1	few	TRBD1	TGTGCCACCAGTGATTCGGGACAGGGACCCACAGATACGCAGTATTTT	CATSDSGQGPTDTQYF
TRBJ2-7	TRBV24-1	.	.	TGTGCCACCAGTGAATCAACAGGGAACGAGCAGTACTTC	CATSESTGNEQYF
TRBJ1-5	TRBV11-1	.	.	TGTGCCAGCAGCTTATCCTACAATCAGCCCCAGCATTTT	CASSLSYNQPQHF
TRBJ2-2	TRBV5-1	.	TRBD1	TGCGCCAGCAGCTTCCTTACAGGGGGAAACACCGGGGAGCTGTTTTTT	CASSFLTGGNTGELFF
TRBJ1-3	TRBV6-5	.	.	TGTGCCAGCAGTTCGAGGACAGCCCAGGGAAACACCATATATTTT	CASSSRTAQGNTIYF
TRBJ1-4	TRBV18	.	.	TGTGCCAGCTCACCACCCTCAGGGGCAGGAGAAAAACTGTTTTTT	CASSPPSGAGEKLFF
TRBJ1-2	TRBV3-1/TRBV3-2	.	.	TGTGCCAGCAGCCCAGGCGCTAACTATGGCTACACCTTC	CASSPGANYGYTF
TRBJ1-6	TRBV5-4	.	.	TGTGCCAGCCGGGGGGGGCAGTATAATTCACCCCTCCACTTT	CASRGGQYNSPLHF
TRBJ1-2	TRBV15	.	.	TGTGCCACCAGCAGAGAAGGAACAGGGCTAGGCTACACCTTC	CATSREGTGLGYTF
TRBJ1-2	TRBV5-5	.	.	TGTGCCAGCAGCTTGGACTACAGGGTTAACTATGGCTACACCTTC	CASSLDYRVNYGYTF
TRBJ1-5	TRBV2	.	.	TGTGCCAGCAGGGGCAACGGGGGGTTGGATCAGCCCCAGCATTTT	CASRGNGGLDQPQHF
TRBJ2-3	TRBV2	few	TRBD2	TGTGCCAGCAGTACGGCTAGCGGGGGTTACACAGATACGCAGTATTTT	CASSTASGGYTDTQYF
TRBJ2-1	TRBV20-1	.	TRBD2	TGCAGTGCTAGTATATCGGCTAGCGGGGGGAGCTCCTACAATGAGCAGTTCTTC	CSASISASGGSSYNEQFF
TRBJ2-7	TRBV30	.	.	TGTGCCTGGAGTGTATTATTCGACGAGCAGTACTTC	CAWSVLFDEQYF
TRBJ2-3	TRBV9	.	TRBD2	TGTGCCAGCAGCGTAGCGGGGGGGCCCACAGATACGCAGTATTTT	CASSVAGGPTDTQYF
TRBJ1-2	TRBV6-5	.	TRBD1	TGTGCCAGCAGTTACTACAGGGGGCGGAATTTTGATGGCTACACCTTC	CASSYYRGRNFDGYTF
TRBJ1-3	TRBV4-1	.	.	TGCGCCAGCAGCCGTACAGGGTCTGGAAACACCATATATTTT	CASSRTGSGNTIYF
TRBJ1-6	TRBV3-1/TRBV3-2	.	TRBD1	TGTGCCACCAGGGGGGGGTCCTATAATTCACCCCTCCACTTT	CATRGGSYNSPLHF
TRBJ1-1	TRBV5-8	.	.	TGTGCCAGCAGCTTGGAAGGGCTCGGAGGGACTGAAGCTTTCTTT	CASSLEGLGGTEAFF
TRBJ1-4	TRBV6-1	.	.	TGTGCCAGCAGTGAGATAACAGGTTGGAGAACTAATGAAAAACTGTTTTTT	CASSEITGWRTNEKLFF
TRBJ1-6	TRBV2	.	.	TGTGCCAGCAGGCTGGACAGTTCCAATTCACCCCTCCACTTT	CASRLDSSNSPLHF
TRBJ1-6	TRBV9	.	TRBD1	TGTGCCAGCAGTCGACAGGGGAAAGAATCACCCCTCCACTTT	CASSRQGKESPLHF
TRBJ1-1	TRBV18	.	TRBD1	TGTGCCAGCTCACAGACAGGGATCAACACTGAAGCTTTCTTT	CASSQTGINTEAFF
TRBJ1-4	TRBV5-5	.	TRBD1	TGTGCCAGCAGCTTGATTTCGCCGGGACAGAATGAAAAACTGTTTTTT	CASSLISPGQNEKLFF
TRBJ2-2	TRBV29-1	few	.	TGCAGCACAGACAGGATGAACACCGGGGAGCTGTTTTTT	CSTDRMNTGELFF